This T cell receptor beta chain appears in the sequencing data of a study of T cells in pancreatic ductal adenocarcinoma. Comments on this clone: Its antigen is unidentified.

Selected pancreatic ductal adenocarcinoma patients had undergone surgery without neoadjuvant therapy. Study conclusions and caveats: Unique clonotypes were roughly 8-fold more numerous in blood than in tumor. Blood clonality (roughly 0.073) did not differ significantly from tumor (approximately 0.12). Enrichment of CD45RO+ effector over naive T cells in tumors may bias clonality. The resected cohort was biased toward the minority with early-stage disease.

Between the trimmed V and J ends, which lost 0 bases and 2 bases, there was a span of 11 bases. The length of the CDR3 is 15 residues. The germline V gene has CDR1 SGHTS and CDR2 YDEGEE. Measured with immunoSEQ multiplex PCR; TCRdb has only the in-frame clones, and not every one. In the table there are about 29,000 clones, roughly 92% of which are singletons. The source material was PBMCs. This sequence originates from a human donor with pancreatic ductal adenocarcinoma. The rearrangement joins TRBV5-8 to TRBJ2-5, with a possible D match to TRBD2 (5 bases). The DNA for the CDR3 is TGTGCCAGCAGCTTGGTAGATGGACTTCAAGAGACCCAGTACTTC. Encoded protein: CASSLVDGLQETQYF.